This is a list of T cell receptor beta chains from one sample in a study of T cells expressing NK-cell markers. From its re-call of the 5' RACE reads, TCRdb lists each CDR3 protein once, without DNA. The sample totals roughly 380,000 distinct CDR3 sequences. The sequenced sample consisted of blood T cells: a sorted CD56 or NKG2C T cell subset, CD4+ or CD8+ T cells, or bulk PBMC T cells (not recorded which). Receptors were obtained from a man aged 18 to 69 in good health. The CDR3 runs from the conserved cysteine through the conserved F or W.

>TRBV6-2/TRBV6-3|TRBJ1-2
CASRDRVYYGYTF
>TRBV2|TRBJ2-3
CASSTRDSYTDTQYF
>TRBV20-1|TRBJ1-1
CSARGTVGLRTEAFF
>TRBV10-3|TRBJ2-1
CAISRLAGGSVHNEQFF
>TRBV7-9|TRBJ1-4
CASSLNTRGITNEKLFF
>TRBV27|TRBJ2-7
CASTGQGKGSYEQYF
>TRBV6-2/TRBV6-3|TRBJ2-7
CASSYRRIHAEQYF
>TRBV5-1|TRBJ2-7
CASKVTWGSYEQYF
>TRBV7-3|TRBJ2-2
CASSLQAGPNTGELFF
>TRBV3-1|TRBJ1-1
CASSQITPHPNTEAFF
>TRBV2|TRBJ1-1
CATQGGSRDTEAFF
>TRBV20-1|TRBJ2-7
CSARPYSGESYEQYF
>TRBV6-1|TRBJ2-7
CASGRDRGYEQYF
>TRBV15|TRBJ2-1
CATSGYSYNEQFF
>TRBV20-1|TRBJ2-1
CSARFIAGANNEQFF
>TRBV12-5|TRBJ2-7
CASTGGHEQYF
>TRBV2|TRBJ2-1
CASSTPKTSGGTSSYNEQFF
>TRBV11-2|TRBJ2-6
CASSPRVATYSVGANVLTF
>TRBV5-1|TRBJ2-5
CASSTGTTGPETQYF
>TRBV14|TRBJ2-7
CASSLRDLTSQKSHEQYF
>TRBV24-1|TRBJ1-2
CATRDSTYGYTF
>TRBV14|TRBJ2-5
CASRQALGTGYQETQYF
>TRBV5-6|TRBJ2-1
CASRHRDRGSRQFF
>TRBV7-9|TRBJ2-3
CASGSGSLADTQYF
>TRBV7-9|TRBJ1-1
CASSSGPPGAFF
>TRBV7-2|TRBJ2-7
CASSPSSYEQYF
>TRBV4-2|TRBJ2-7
CASSHNQGWGSYEQYF
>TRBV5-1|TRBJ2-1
CASSRGLDEQFF
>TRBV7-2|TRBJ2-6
CASRARGGTNVLTF
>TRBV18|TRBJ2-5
CASSPFSNQETQYF
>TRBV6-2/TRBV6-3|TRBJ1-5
CASSQTGQGWSNQPQHF